These 20 T cell receptor beta chains originate from one sample sequenced in a study of cytomegalovirus exposure and HLA in healthy donors. Researchers ran the PCR with 60 Vbeta and 13 Jbeta primers. The repertoire was sequenced with immunoSEQ multiplex PCR; TCRdb's copy has only in-frame clones and lacks some. The sample records roughly 190,000 clones, less than 85% being singletons. The sequencing input was PBMCs. These receptor sequences come from a girl aged 5 to 17 in good health and CMV-seropositive.

This clone was recorded once. V is TRBV19 and J is TRBJ1-5; TRBD1 matches at 7 bases. The CDR3 is 14 amino acids. From germline, CDR1 is LNHDA and CDR2 SQIVND (reference sequence). V gave up 5 bases and J gave up 3 bases; unmatched junction bases: 4. CDR3 loop: CASSLQGINQPQHF. The CDR3 DNA reads as TGTGCCAGTAGTTTACAGGGGATCAATCAGCCCCAGCATTTT.

This clone was counted once. Relative to the germline gene, one junction end is altered; a read error may explain this. CDR3 bases: TGTGCCAGCAGCTTGGAGGTAGGGACATCCGATTGGGCCTTC. It yields the protein CASSLEVGTSDWAF. The chain carries TRBV5-6 and TRBJ1-2; TRBD1 might be the D (6 bases). This CDR3 is 14 amino acids long. The germline gives CDR1 SGHDT, CDR2 YYEEEE.

This clone was recorded a few times. The chain joins TRBV5-1 to TRBJ2-7, with a weak D call TRBD2 (6 bases). This CDR3 has 16 residues. Trimming removed 4 bases at V and 0 bases at J, with 17 bases between. Per the germline V gene, CDR1 is SGHRS and CDR2 is YFSETQ. The CDR3 here is CASSAWGEGSSYEQYF. The DNA of the CDR3 is TGCGCCAGCAGCGCTTGGGGGGAAGGGTCCTCCTACGAGCAGTACTTC.

This clone was found once. The V gene is TRBV7-2, the J gene TRBJ2-7; 7 bases line up with TRBD1. Per the germline V gene, CDR1 is SGHTA and CDR2 is FQGNSA. V was pared by 2 bases and J by 3 bases, with 7 bases of the junction left unmatched. This CDR3 is built from 15 residues. CDR3 protein: CASSLTQGNLYEQYF. Written as DNA, the CDR3 is TGTGCCAGCAGCTTAACACAGGGGAATCTCTACGAGCAGTACTTC. Drawing the rest from reference TRBV7-2 and TRBJ2-7, the complete variable domain is GAGVSQSPSNKVTEKGKDVELRCDPISGHTALYWYRQSLGQGLEFLIYFQGNSAPDKSGLPSDRFSAERTGGSVSTLTIQRTQQEDSAVYLCASSLTQGNLYEQYFGPGTRLTVT.

The chain recombines TRBV6-4 with TRBJ2-2; 7 bases fit TRBD1. The CDR3 loop spans 14 amino acids. Germline CDR1 reads MRHNA; CDR2 reads SNTAGT. V lost 0 bases and J lost 6; bases outside the gene matches: 1. CDR3 in DNA: TGTGCCAGCAGTGACTCGACAGGGCCCGGGGAGCTGTTTTTT. This codes for CASSDSTGPGELFF.

J is TRBJ2-7 and V is TRBV11-3; the D gene is possibly TRBD1 (7 bases). This CDR3 spans 15 amino acids. Trimming stripped 7 bases from V and 2 bases from J, with 18 bases between. Germline CDR1 and CDR2: SGHNT and YENEEA. In DNA form, the CDR3 reads TGTGCCAGCACCACTGGGGGGACAGAGCCCTACGAGCAGTACTTC. It codes for CASTTGGTEPYEQYF.

The gene calls are TRBV5-4 and TRBJ2-5; TRBD1 is a possible D gene (5 bases). Germline V gene data show CDR1 as SGHNT and CDR2 as YYREEE (reference sequence). This CDR3 contains 14 residues. The V gene lost 4 bases and the J gene lost 5 bases, with 15 bases spanning the gap. In DNA, the CDR3 is TGTGCCAGCAGCCTCCCAGGGCGGATTGAGACCCAGTACTTC. This translates into CASSLPGRIETQYF.

V usage is TRBV2 and J usage is TRBJ2-2; D is perhaps TRBD2 (5 bases). CDR1 is SNHLY and CDR2 is FYNNEI in the germline V gene. V was clipped by 10 bases and J by 2 bases, with 14 bases between them. The CDR3 length is 14 residues. Here the CDR3 reads CANPRGLNTGELFF. The DNA for the CDR3 is TGTGCCAACCCCCGAGGACTTAACACCGGGGAGCTGTTTTTT.

This clone came up a few times. The V and J genes are TRBV19 and TRBJ1-5; D gene unclear. There are 16 residues in the CDR3. The V and J ends lost 5 bases and 0 bases respectively, with 14 bases between them. Germline assignment: CDR1 LNHDA and CDR2 SQIVND (reference sequence). As DNA, the CDR3 is TGTGCCAGTAGTTCGAGGGTCTCTAATAGCAATCAGCCCCAGCATTTT. Protein: CASSSRVSNSNQPQHF.

The V and J genes are TRBV30 and TRBJ1-6; D possibly corresponds to TRBD1 (5 bases). CDR1 and CDR2 from the germline V gene are GTSNPN and SVGIG (reference sequence). V shed 3 bases and J shed 5 bases, with 11 bases lying between them. CDR3 length equals 14 residues. In nucleotides, the CDR3 is TGTGCCTGGAGCGGGGGGGTTAATAATTCACCCCTCCACTTT. Translating it yields CAWSGGVNNSPLHF.

This chain joins TRBV14 and TRBJ1-2; 8 positions agree with TRBD1. The CDR3 extends over 14 amino acids. CDR1 is SGHDN and CDR2 is FVKESK in the germline V gene. J lost 5 bases, V lost 1 base, and 3 bases had no gene match. The chain's CDR3 is CASSQGTGSYGYTF. The CDR3 nucleotides read TGTGCCAGCAGCCAAGGGACAGGGAGTTATGGCTACACCTTC.

V is TRBV5-1 and J is TRBJ2-3, with 8 bases that match TRBD1. CDR3 length: 18 residues. Losses at the gene ends were 0 bases for V and 4 bases for J; bases not matched to a gene: 13. The V gene's germline CDR1 is SGHRS and CDR2 YFSETQ. CDR3 DNA sequence: TGCGCCAGCAGCTTGGGAGACAGGGGATCAGTCAGGGCAGATACGCAGTATTTT. Its protein is CASSLGDRGSVRADTQYF.

This clone was recorded once. This chain connects TRBV10-3 to TRBJ2-3; TRBD2 matches at 15 bases. The junction had 9 bases not matched to a gene; V was cut back by 9 bases and J by 2 bases. The CDR3 consists of 17 residues. Germline CDR1 reads ENHRY; CDR2 reads SYGVKD. The CDR3: CAISGTSGGTSTDTQYF. As DNA, the CDR3 is TGTGCCATATCTGGGACTAGCGGGGGGACCTCCACAGATACGCAGTATTTT.

This chain links TRBV6-1 with TRBJ1-1; 8 bases agree with TRBD1. Germline lookup yields CDR1 MNHNS and CDR2 SASEGT. With V trimmed by 5 bases and J by 3 bases, 8 bases remained unmatched. The CDR3 covers 15 residues. The CDR3 loop reads CASSKHRGLDTEAFF. The CDR3 region has the DNA TGTGCCAGCAGTAAACACAGGGGGTTGGACACTGAAGCTTTCTTT.

The chain carries TRBV7-8 and TRBJ1-5; the match to TRBD1 covers 8 bases. The junction had 6 bases not matched to a gene; V was cut back by 0 bases and J by 5 bases. Per the germline V gene, CDR1 is SGHVS and CDR2 is FQNEAQ. The CDR3 spans 16 residues. Written as DNA, the CDR3 is TGTGCCAGCAGCTTAGCCGCCGGGACAGGCTATCAGCCCCAGCATTTT. Translation: CASSLAAGTGYQPQHF.

This clone was detected only a few times. The rearrangement links TRBV5-1 to TRBJ2-5; D call uncertain. The V gene's germline CDR1 is SGHRS and CDR2 YFSETQ. This CDR3 region has 15 residues. V lost 1 base to trimming and J lost 0 bases, with 10 bases between them. In DNA form, the CDR3 reads TGCGCCAGCAGCTTGTTGTCAAAATACCAAGAGACCCAGTACTTC. Protein product: CASSLLSKYQETQYF.

This clone was seen a handful of times. V is TRBV6-1 and J is TRBJ2-3; D might be TRBD1 (6 bases). Per the germline V gene, CDR1 is MNHNS and CDR2 is SASEGT. V shed 5 bases and J shed 14 bases, with 26 bases lying between them. The CDR3 contains 15 residues. The CDR3 DNA reads as TGTGCCAGCAGTCCCCGTTCGACAGGCATACATACTCCGTATTTT. Its translation is CASSPRSTGIHTPYF.

This clone was counted once. This sequence joins TRBV7-9 and TRBJ2-1, with 10 positions matching TRBD2. The J segment lost 5 bases and the V segment lost 5 bases, leaving 6 bases of the junction unmatched. Germline CDR1 is SEHNR and CDR2 is FQNEAQ (reference sequence). The CDR3 is 15 amino acids. The CDR3, as DNA: TGTGCCAGCAGCCCTACCGGACTAGCGGACAATGAGCAGTTCTTC. This codes for CASSPTGLADNEQFF.

The chain couples TRBV11-3 to TRBJ1-1; no firm D call. Germline V lookup: CDR1 SGHNT, CDR2 YENEEA. V shed 2 bases and J shed 4 bases, with 8 bases lying between them. CDR3 length: 13 amino acids. The CDR3 sequence is CASSLHSGTEAFF. The CDR3 coding sequence is TGTGCCAGCAGCTTACATTCCGGCACTGAAGCTTTCTTT.

The chain recombines TRBV30 with TRBJ2-1, with D uncertain. The germline V and J ends were trimmed by 2 bases and 0 bases, with 2 bases remaining between them. The CDR3 contains 12 residues. Looked up from germline, CDR1 is GTSNPN and CDR2 is SVGIG (reference sequence). The CDR3 bases are TGTGCCTGGAGTCTCTCCTACAATGAGCAGTTCTTC. Translated: CAWSLSYNEQFF. Variable domain in full (rest from reference TRBV30 and TRBJ2-1): SQTIHQWPATLVQPVGSPLSLECTVEGTSNPNLYWYRQAAGRGLQLLFYSVGIGQISSEVPQNLSASRPQDRQFILSSKKLLLSDSGFYLCAWSLSYNEQFFGPGTRLTVL.